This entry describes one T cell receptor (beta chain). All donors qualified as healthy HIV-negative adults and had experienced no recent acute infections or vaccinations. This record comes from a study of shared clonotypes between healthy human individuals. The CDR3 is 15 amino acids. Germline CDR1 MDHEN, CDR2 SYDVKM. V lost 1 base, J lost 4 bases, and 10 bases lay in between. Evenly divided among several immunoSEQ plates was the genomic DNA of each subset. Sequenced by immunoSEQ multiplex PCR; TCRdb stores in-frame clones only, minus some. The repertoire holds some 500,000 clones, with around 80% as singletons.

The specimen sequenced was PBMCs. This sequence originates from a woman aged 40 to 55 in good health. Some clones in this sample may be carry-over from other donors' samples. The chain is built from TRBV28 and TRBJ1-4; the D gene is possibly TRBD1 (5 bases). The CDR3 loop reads CASSLSSGINEKLFF. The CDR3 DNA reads TGTGCCAGCAGTTTATCGTCAGGGATTAATGAAAAACTGTTTTTT.